This T cell receptor beta chain stems from a study of siplizumab effects on memory and regulatory T cells. Regarding the study as a whole: With siplizumab, Treg-derived clones averaged roughly 66% of mappable alloreactive CD4+ clones, versus 26.9% in controls.

As for this clone: Antigen specificity is unknown.

This CDR3 has 15 residues. V dropped 6 bases and J dropped 5 bases, with 20 bases sitting between them. Germline values: CDR1 SNHLY, CDR2 FYNNEI. Sequencing was performed on unstimulated naive, memory, effector memory and TEMRA subsets derived from a few donor pairs. Using immunoSEQ multiplex PCR, the repertoire was profiled, and TCRdb retains in-frame clones only, with some absent. The data hold about 56,000 clones, with around 98% observed a single time. The sequenced material came from naive CD8+ T cells sorted from blood. The source is a human donor in good health. The chain uses TRBV2 and TRBJ2-7, with D perhaps TRBD2 (5 bases). CDR3 sequence reads: CASRLAARDGDEQYF. The CDR3 region has the DNA TGTGCCAGCAGGCTCGCTGCGAGGGATGGAGACGAGCAGTACTTC.